This T cell receptor (beta chain) was identified in a study of control samples from healthy donors and cancer patients (dated by TCRdb to between 2020 and 2021). Library creation used the immunoSEQ multiplex PCR assay. In its TCRdb copy, this immuneACCESS table keeps in-frame sequences only and misses some clones. Where compared with another copy, unresolved V genes explain less than half of these, and the others have no known cause. The sample profile shows 110,000 or so clones; approximately 90% of them were found once. The top ten clones comprise 4% to 4.5% of the sample. Notes on this clone: The antigen it binds to is not known. Base quality data are lacking; no much larger clone is found one base away.

The sample comprised blood. This receptor was identified in a human donor in good health. The donor label of this sample is uncertain.

The CDR3 region reads CSVELQGESNEKLFF. The DNA sequence is as follows: TGCAGCGTTGAATTACAGGGGGAATCAAATGAAAAACTGTTTTTT. Rearrangement joined TRBV29-1 to TRBJ1-4; 8 central nucleotides agree with TRBD1. The CDR3 numbers 15 residues from cysteine through phenylalanine. The entry retains the CDR3 DNA only, 45 bases that are in frame from base 1. Via the germline V gene, CDR1 is SQVTM and CDR2 ANQGSEA. The germline V and J ends show losses of 2 bases and 5 bases respectively, and no gene match explains 7 bases of the junction.